This TCR beta chain was identified during a study of T cell clones after liver transplantation (dated by TCRdb to between 2018 and 2021). Notes on the research overall: The samples were obtained from ITN030ST, a randomized trial that attempted immunosuppression withdrawal within 2 years after liver transplantation. Blood samples were taken pre-transplant, pre-randomization before withdrawal, and post-randomization after full withdrawal or failed withdrawal. Until randomization at 12-24 months post-transplant, subjects were given standard immunosuppression, with no induction therapy. Tolerance meant complete immunosuppression withdrawal for at least one year without liver enzymes rising beyond twice the upper limit of normal. Of the 8 liver transplant recipients making up the studied cohort, 3 were classified as tolerant and 5 as non-tolerant. As an antigen-independent comparator for donor-reactive sequences, third party-reactive TCRbeta sequences were also identified from pre-transplant MLRs. Of the eight recipients, a few were HCV-positive, while the remaining recipients had been transplanted for non-autoimmune, non-viral indications. After a pre-transplant mixed lymphocyte reaction, TCRbeta sequencing was used to pinpoint donor-reactive T cell clones, which were subsequently tracked in post-transplant blood. The research as a whole found: In most of the 8 subjects, circulating donor-reactive CD4 TCRbeta sequences decreased significantly after transplant, regardless of tolerance or HCV status. Without allograft tissue specimens, donor-reactive T cells may have migrated into the graft rather than being deleted. Low numbers of available donor cells limited the measurable donor-reactive repertoire in a couple of subjects. Because of small, heterogeneous patient numbers and non-standardized post-transplant time points, the conclusions were only preliminary. After accounting for repertoire turnover, donor-reactive detection was significantly reduced in 7 of 8 subjects for CD4 and 8 of 8 for CD8. Donor-reactive sequences declined more than third party-reactive ones, suggesting partial antigen-specific deletion unrelated to withdrawal success.

Including the terminal cysteine and phenylalanine, the CDR3 comprises 16 residues. Just the 48-base CDR3 DNA is kept, in frame starting at base 1. High-throughput TCRbeta CDR3 sequencing of frozen genomic DNA was performed by immunoSEQ, with PCR amplification, mapping, bias correction and internal controls included. The authors processed their data as follows. Productive rearrangements were retained, and unique TCRbeta sequences were defined by the CDR3 nucleotide sequence together with the V and J gene. For a sequence to be called donor-reactive, it needed a frequency of at least 0.01% and at least 5-fold expansion in CFSE-low cells compared with unstimulated pre-transplant cells. To ensure at least 90% detection power, minimum frequency thresholds were set for each subject based on that subject's lowest-template unstimulated sample. Repertoire turnover was measured by Jensen-Shannon divergence between the top 1000 TCRbeta sequences post- and pre-transplant. Changes in detection of donor-reactive sequences were tested with two-sided Fisher's exact tests. TCRdb obtained this table from immuneACCESS and retained in-frame rearrangements with V and J assigned. These tables miss some clones; where compared with another copy, unresolved V genes account for less than half of the shortfall, and the remainder is unexplained. D and trimming come from the DNA, and the V and J calls and clone size come from that table. This sample comprises under 130,000 clones, about 86% of them detected only once. Approximately 3% of the sample belongs to the ten largest clones.

This clone appeared a single time. The clone's antigen remains unknown. One base away there is no much larger clone; base qualities are not given. Unstimulated PBMCs, after thawing, were stained for CD3, CD4 and CD8 and then FACS-sorted into CD3+CD4+ and CD3+CD8+ populations. All 8 studied subjects were randomized to withdrawal of immunosuppression. The Qiagen DNeasy Blood and Tissue Kit was used for genomic DNA isolation. This sample comprised CD4+ T cells from blood, obtained approximately 43 months after liver transplant. The receptor chain draws on TRBV7-5 and TRBJ2-2; the DNA was not compared with TRBD2, the D call given in the table. TRBV7-5 is assigned pseudogene status. The clonotype originates from a human patient who received a liver transplant. After a transplant, some T cells may be of graft donor origin. CDR3 protein: CVRSPRLAGGTGELFF. The DNA is TGTGTCAGAAGCCCTAGACTAGCGGGAGGGACCGGGGAGCTGTTTTTT.